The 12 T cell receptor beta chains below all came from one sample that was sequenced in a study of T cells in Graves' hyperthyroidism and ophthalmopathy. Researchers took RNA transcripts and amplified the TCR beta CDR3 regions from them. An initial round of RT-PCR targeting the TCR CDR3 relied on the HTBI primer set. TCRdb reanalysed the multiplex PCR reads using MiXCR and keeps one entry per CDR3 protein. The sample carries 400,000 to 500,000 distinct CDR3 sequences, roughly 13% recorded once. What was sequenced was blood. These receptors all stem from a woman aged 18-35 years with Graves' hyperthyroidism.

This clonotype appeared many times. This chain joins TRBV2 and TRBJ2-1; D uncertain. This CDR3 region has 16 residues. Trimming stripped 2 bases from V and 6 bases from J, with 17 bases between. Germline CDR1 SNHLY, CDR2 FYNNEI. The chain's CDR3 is CASSERRKWGSNEQFF. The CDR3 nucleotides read TGTGCCAGCAGTGAACGGAGAAAATGGGGATCCAATGAGCAGTTCTTC.

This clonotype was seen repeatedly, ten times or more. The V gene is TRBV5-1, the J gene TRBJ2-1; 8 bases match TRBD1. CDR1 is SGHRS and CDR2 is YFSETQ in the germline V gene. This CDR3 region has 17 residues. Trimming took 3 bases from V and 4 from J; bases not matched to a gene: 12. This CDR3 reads CASSSTGVTTFYNEQFF. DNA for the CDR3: TGCGCCAGCAGCTCGACAGGGGTCACCACCTTTTACAATGAGCAGTTCTTC.

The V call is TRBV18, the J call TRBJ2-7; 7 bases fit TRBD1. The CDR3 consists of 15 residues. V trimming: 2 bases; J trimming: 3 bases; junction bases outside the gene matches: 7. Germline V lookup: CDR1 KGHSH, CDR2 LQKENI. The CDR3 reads CASSPSTGKDYEQYF. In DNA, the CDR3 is TGTGCCAGCTCACCATCGACAGGGAAGGACTACGAGCAGTACTTC.

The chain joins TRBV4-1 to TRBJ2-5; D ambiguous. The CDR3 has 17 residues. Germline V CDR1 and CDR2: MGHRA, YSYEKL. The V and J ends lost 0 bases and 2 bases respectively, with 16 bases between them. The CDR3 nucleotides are TGCGCCAGCAGCCAAGATTGGCGTCAGACCCTACAAGAGACCCAGTACTTC. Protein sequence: CASSQDWRQTLQETQYF.

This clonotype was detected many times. This CDR3 reads CASRTSYNEQFF. DNA for the CDR3: TGTGCCAGCAGGACTAGCTACAATGAGCAGTTCTTC. The chain couples TRBV2 to TRBJ2-1; D is perhaps TRBD2 (6 bases). Germline V gene data show CDR1 as SNHLY and CDR2 as FYNNEI. V gave up 6 bases and J gave up 3 bases, with 6 bases separating them. The CDR3 spans 12 residues.

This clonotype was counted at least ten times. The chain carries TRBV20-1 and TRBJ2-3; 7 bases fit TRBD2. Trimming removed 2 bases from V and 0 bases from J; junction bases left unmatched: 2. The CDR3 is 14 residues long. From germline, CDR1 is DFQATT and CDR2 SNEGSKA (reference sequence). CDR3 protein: CSARMGGSTDTQYF. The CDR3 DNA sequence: TGCAGTGCTAGAATGGGGGGGAGCACAGATACGCAGTATTTT.

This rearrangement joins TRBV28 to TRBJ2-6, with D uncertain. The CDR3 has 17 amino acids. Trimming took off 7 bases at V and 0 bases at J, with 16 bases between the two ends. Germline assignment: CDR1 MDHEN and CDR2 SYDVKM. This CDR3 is CASTGDDLSSGANVLTF. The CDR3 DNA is TGTGCCAGCACCGGAGACGACCTAAGCTCTGGGGCCAACGTCCTGACTTTC.

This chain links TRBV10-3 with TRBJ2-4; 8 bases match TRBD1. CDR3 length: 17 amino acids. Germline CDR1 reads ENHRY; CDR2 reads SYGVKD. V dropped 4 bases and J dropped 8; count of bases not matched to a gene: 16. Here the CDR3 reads CAISAGTGVVEWDIQYF. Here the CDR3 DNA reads TGTGCCATCAGTGCGGGGACAGGTGTCGTCGAATGGGACATTCAGTACTTC.

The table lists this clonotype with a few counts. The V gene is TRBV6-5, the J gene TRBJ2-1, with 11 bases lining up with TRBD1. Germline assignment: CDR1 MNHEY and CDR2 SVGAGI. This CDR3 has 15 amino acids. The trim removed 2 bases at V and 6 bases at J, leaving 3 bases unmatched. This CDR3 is CASSYRDRGSNEQFF. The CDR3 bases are TGTGCCAGCAGTTACCGGGACAGGGGGTCCAATGAGCAGTTCTTC.

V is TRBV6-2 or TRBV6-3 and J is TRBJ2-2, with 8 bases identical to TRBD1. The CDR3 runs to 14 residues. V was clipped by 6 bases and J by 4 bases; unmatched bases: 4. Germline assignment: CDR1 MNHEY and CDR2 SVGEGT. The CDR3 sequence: CASRTGGSTGELFF. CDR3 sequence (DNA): TGTGCCAGCAGAACAGGGGGGTCCACCGGGGAGCTGTTTTTT.

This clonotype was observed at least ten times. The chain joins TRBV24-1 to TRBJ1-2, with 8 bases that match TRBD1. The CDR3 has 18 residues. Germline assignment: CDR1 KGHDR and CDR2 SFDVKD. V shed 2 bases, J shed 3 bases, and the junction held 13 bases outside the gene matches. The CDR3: CATSDSGQGMTGDYGYTF. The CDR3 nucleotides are TGTGCCACCAGTGATTCCGGACAGGGTATGACGGGGGACTATGGCTACACCTTC.

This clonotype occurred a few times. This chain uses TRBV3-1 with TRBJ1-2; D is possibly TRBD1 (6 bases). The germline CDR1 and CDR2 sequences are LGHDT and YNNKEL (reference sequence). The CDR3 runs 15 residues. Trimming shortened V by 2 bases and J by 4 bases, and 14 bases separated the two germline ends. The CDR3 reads CASSQRPGEGYGYTF. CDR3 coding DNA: TGTGCCAGCAGCCAAAGGCCAGGGGAGGGCTATGGCTACACCTTC.